By share, the clone carrying this T cell receptor (beta chain) ranks as medium-sized (0.01 to 0.1%). The antigen is undetermined. The source of the sample is a study of cytomegalovirus exposure and HLA in healthy donors. Findings of the study overall: Fewer N-insertions than the roughly 670-donor mean were reportedly shown by an Asian-associated ancestry cluster in a later analysis.

The PCR used 60 Vbeta and 13 Jbeta primers. Clones were sequenced by immunoSEQ multiplex PCR, and TCRdb holds only the in-frame ones, with some missing. The profile shows approximately 44,000 clones, roughly 77% of them singletons. This CDR3 is built from 17 residues. The V gene end was trimmed by 1 base and the J gene end by 2 bases; junction bases not matched to a gene: 10. The germline V gene encodes CDR1 MGHRA and CDR2 YSYEKL. J is TRBJ1-1 and V is TRBV4-1, with TRBD1 matching 7 bases. The clonotype was recovered from a man aged 25-40 years in good health and CMV-seronegative. Source material: PBMCs. CDR3 sequence: CASSQAPWTGQNTEAFF. CDR3 DNA sequence: TGCGCCAGCAGCCAAGCCCCTTGGACAGGCCAAAACACTGAAGCTTTCTTT.